This T cell receptor beta chain comes out of a study of vaccination and CD4 T cells after COVID-19. Study-level information: Convalescent participants consisted of six males and four females, two being Hispanic.

Cultured CD4+ T cell DNA was sequenced using the Oncomine TCR Beta short-read assay. TCRdb independently ran MiXCR on the PCR reads; one entry per CDR3 protein. The sample consists of roughly 16,000 distinct CDR3 sequences, 40% to 55% of them appearing once. The V end was cut by 3 bases, the J end by 7 bases, with 9 bases between. This CDR3 has 13 residues. Per germline, CDR1 LNHDA and CDR2 SQIVND (reference sequence). The treatment: approximately 11-day PBMC culture with coronavirus spike peptide pools or control peptides (ViraFEST assay). ViraFEST grew antigen-specific T cells using peptide pools, then sequenced TCRs. About this clonotype: Antigen specificity is unknown.

Sequencing was performed on CD4+ T cells from blood, cultured in vitro. This chain links TRBV19 with TRBJ2-2; no firm D call. The clonotype originates from a human donor who had recovered from COVID-19. The CDR3 protein is CASSIGFDGELFF. The DNA of the CDR3 is TGTGCCAGTAGTATTGGGTTCGACGGGGAGCTGTTTTTT.